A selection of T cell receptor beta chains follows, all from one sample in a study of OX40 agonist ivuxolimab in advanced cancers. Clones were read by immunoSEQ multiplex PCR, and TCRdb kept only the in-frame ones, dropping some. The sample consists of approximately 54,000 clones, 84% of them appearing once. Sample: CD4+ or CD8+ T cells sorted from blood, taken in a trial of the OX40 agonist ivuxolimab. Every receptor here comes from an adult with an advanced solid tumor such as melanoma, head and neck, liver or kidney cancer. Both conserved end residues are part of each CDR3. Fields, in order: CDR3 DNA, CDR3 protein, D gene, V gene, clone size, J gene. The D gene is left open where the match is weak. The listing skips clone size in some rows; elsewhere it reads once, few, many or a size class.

cdr3_nt: TGTGCCAGCAGCGTAGGGGAGAAAATGAACACTGAAGCTTTCTTT
cdr3_aa: CASSVGEKMNTEAFF
d_call: -
v_call: TRBV9
clone_size: -
j_call: TRBJ1-1

cdr3_nt: TGTGCCAGCAGCCAAGATCCCCCAGGGGTGGGCACTGAAGCTTTCTTT
cdr3_aa: CASSQDPPGVGTEAFF
d_call: -
v_call: TRBV14
clone_size: -
j_call: TRBJ1-1

cdr3_nt: TGTGCCAGCAGCGATTACCGACAGCGATCCTACGAGCAGTACTTC
cdr3_aa: CASSDYRQRSYEQYF
d_call: -
v_call: TRBV11-2
clone_size: medium-sized
j_call: TRBJ2-7

cdr3_nt: TGTGCCAGTAGTATAGATGCTGGTTCGGGGCAGTTCTTC
cdr3_aa: CASSIDAGSGQFF
d_call: -
v_call: TRBV19
clone_size: -
j_call: TRBJ2-1

cdr3_nt: TGTGCCAGCAGTTTCTATGGCAGGGGCTCCTACGAGCAGTACTTC
cdr3_aa: CASSFYGRGSYEQYF
d_call: -
v_call: TRBV27
clone_size: -
j_call: TRBJ2-7

cdr3_nt: TGTGCCATCATAGGGACAGGGGGTAACACCGGGGAGCTGTTTTTT
cdr3_aa: CAIIGTGGNTGELFF
d_call: TRBD1
v_call: TRBV10-3
clone_size: few
j_call: TRBJ2-2

cdr3_nt: TGTGCCAGCAGCCCCCTCCCTAGCGGGGGGGTCACAGATACGCAGTATTTT
cdr3_aa: CASSPLPSGGVTDTQYF
d_call: TRBD2
v_call: TRBV7-6
clone_size: -
j_call: TRBJ2-3

cdr3_nt: TGTGCCAGCAGATATCCGGGACAAGGAGAGGGTGAGCAGTTCTTC
cdr3_aa: CASRYPGQGEGEQFF
d_call: -
v_call: TRBV7-9
clone_size: -
j_call: TRBJ2-1

cdr3_nt: TGTGCCAGCAGTGAATCACAGGCGACCCAAGAGACCCAGTACTTC
cdr3_aa: CASSESQATQETQYF
d_call: -
v_call: TRBV6-1
clone_size: -
j_call: TRBJ2-5

cdr3_nt: TGTGCCAGCAGCCAGACAGGAATTAGCAATCAGCCCCAGCATTTT
cdr3_aa: CASSQTGISNQPQHF
d_call: -
v_call: TRBV6-5
clone_size: -
j_call: TRBJ1-5

cdr3_nt: TGTGCCAGCAGTGAACAGAACTCCTATAATTCACCCCTCCACTTT
cdr3_aa: CASSEQNSYNSPLHF
d_call: -
v_call: TRBV2
clone_size: -
j_call: TRBJ1-6

cdr3_nt: TGTGCCAGCAGCTTTGGCACTAGCGGGGGGGGAACAGATACGCAGTATTTT
cdr3_aa: CASSFGTSGGGTDTQYF
d_call: TRBD2
v_call: TRBV11-2
clone_size: -
j_call: TRBJ2-3

cdr3_nt: TGTGCCAGCAGCGTTGGTCCCGGCGGAGATACGCAGTATTTT
cdr3_aa: CASSVGPGGDTQYF
d_call: -
v_call: TRBV9
clone_size: -
j_call: TRBJ2-3

cdr3_nt: TGTGCCAGCAGCCAAGGGCACCCCAATCAGCCCCAGCATTTT
cdr3_aa: CASSQGHPNQPQHF
d_call: -
v_call: TRBV4-2
clone_size: -
j_call: TRBJ1-5

cdr3_nt: TGTGCCAGCAGCTTAGGAGCTAGCGGGGGTCGGGAGACCCAGTACTTC
cdr3_aa: CASSLGASGGRETQYF
d_call: TRBD2
v_call: TRBV11-3
clone_size: -
j_call: TRBJ2-5

cdr3_nt: TGCGCCAGCAGCCAAGTGGGACGGCGCACTGAAGCTTTCTTT
cdr3_aa: CASSQVGRRTEAFF
d_call: -
v_call: TRBV4-3
clone_size: -
j_call: TRBJ1-1

cdr3_nt: TGTGCCACCAGCAGAGATGGCGGCAACAATGAGCAGTTCTTC
cdr3_aa: CATSRDGGNNEQFF
d_call: -
v_call: TRBV15
clone_size: few
j_call: TRBJ2-1

cdr3_nt: TGTGCCAGCAGCTTAGGGGGGGGGAGCTCCTACGAGCAGTACTTC
cdr3_aa: CASSLGGGSSYEQYF
d_call: TRBD2
v_call: TRBV7-8
clone_size: -
j_call: TRBJ2-7

cdr3_nt: TGTGCCAGCCCAGTCCCCTCCCGGGGTACCTACGAGCAGTACTTC
cdr3_aa: CASPVPSRGTYEQYF
d_call: -
v_call: TRBV21-1
clone_size: few
j_call: TRBJ2-7

cdr3_nt: TGTGCCATCAGTGAGGGGGGGGACAGGGGCTACAATGAGCAGTTCTTC
cdr3_aa: CAISEGGDRGYNEQFF
d_call: TRBD1
v_call: TRBV10-3
clone_size: -
j_call: TRBJ2-1

cdr3_nt: TGTGCCAGCAGTTACGACAGGCTCTGGTGGCCCCAGCATTTT
cdr3_aa: CASSYDRLWWPQHF
d_call: -
v_call: TRBV6-5
clone_size: -
j_call: TRBJ1-5

cdr3_nt: TGCAGTGTCGGGGGTGAGACCCAGTACTTC
cdr3_aa: CSVGGETQYF
d_call: -
v_call: TRBV20-1
clone_size: few
j_call: TRBJ2-5

cdr3_nt: TGCGCCAGCAGCTCTAAGACAGGGGGGAACTATGGCTACACCTTC
cdr3_aa: CASSSKTGGNYGYTF
d_call: TRBD1
v_call: TRBV5-1
clone_size: once
j_call: TRBJ1-2

cdr3_nt: TGCACCAGCAGCTACAGTGGACTAGCGGGCCGCCAAGAGACCCAGTACTTC
cdr3_aa: CTSSYSGLAGRQETQYF
d_call: -
v_call: TRBV1
clone_size: -
j_call: TRBJ2-5

cdr3_nt: TGTGCCAGCAGCCTCGCAGGGGCGAACACCGGGGAGCTGTTTTTT
cdr3_aa: CASSLAGANTGELFF
d_call: -
v_call: TRBV5-5
clone_size: -
j_call: TRBJ2-2

cdr3_nt: TGTGCCAGCAGCCCCGGACAGGGGGTTGAAGGCTACACCTTC
cdr3_aa: CASSPGQGVEGYTF
d_call: TRBD1
v_call: TRBV11-2
clone_size: -
j_call: TRBJ1-2

cdr3_nt: TGTGCCAGCAGCTTAGCGGGGGTAGGGACAGATACGCAGTATTTT
cdr3_aa: CASSLAGVGTDTQYF
d_call: TRBD2
v_call: TRBV5-4
clone_size: -
j_call: TRBJ2-3

cdr3_nt: TGTGCCAGCAGCGCGACAGGGGCGCGGGGCTACACCTTC
cdr3_aa: CASSATGARGYTF
d_call: TRBD1
v_call: TRBV9
clone_size: once
j_call: TRBJ1-2

cdr3_nt: TGTGCCAGCAGCGTAGGATCGGGACAGGGAAATAATTCACCCCTCCACTTT
cdr3_aa: CASSVGSGQGNNSPLHF
d_call: TRBD1
v_call: TRBV9
clone_size: -
j_call: TRBJ1-6

cdr3_nt: TGCAGCGTGTGGAGCTCTGGAAACACCATATATTTT
cdr3_aa: CSVWSSGNTIYF
d_call: -
v_call: TRBV29-1
clone_size: once
j_call: TRBJ1-3

cdr3_nt: TGTGCCAGCAGCCGGTTGGGACAGGGGATCTACAATGAGCAGTTCTTC
cdr3_aa: CASSRLGQGIYNEQFF
d_call: TRBD1
v_call: TRBV14
clone_size: -
j_call: TRBJ2-1

cdr3_nt: TGTGCCAGCAGCCCCCAAGCTCTAGGAGAGACCCAGTACTTC
cdr3_aa: CASSPQALGETQYF
d_call: -
v_call: TRBV7-2
clone_size: once
j_call: TRBJ2-5

cdr3_nt: TGCGCCAGCAGCTTGGAACTGGGGAATTCACCCCTCCACTTT
cdr3_aa: CASSLELGNSPLHF
d_call: -
v_call: TRBV5-1
clone_size: few
j_call: TRBJ1-6

cdr3_nt: TGTGCCAGCAGTGATCCGGGCCCCGCGGAGGGGGAGCTGTTTTTT
cdr3_aa: CASSDPGPAEGELFF
d_call: -
v_call: TRBV2
clone_size: -
j_call: TRBJ2-2

cdr3_nt: TGTGCCAGCAGCTTAGCGCATGCACAGGGGAGCTACGAGCAGTACTTC
cdr3_aa: CASSLAHAQGSYEQYF
d_call: TRBD1
v_call: TRBV7-2
clone_size: -
j_call: TRBJ2-7

cdr3_nt: TGCGCCAGCAGCTTGGCCGGGTCCCTACAAGAGACCCAGTACTTC
cdr3_aa: CASSLAGSLQETQYF
d_call: -
v_call: TRBV5-1
clone_size: few
j_call: TRBJ2-5

cdr3_nt: TGTGCCAGTGGGACAGGGGGGGTAGAGACCCAGTACTTC
cdr3_aa: CASGTGGVETQYF
d_call: TRBD1
v_call: TRBV19
clone_size: -
j_call: TRBJ2-5

cdr3_nt: TGCGCCAGCAGTCAGGTAGGGGTCAGATTTAGCTCCTATAATTCACCCCTCCACTTT
cdr3_aa: CASSQVGVRFSSYNSPLHF
d_call: -
v_call: TRBV23-1
clone_size: -
j_call: TRBJ1-6

cdr3_nt: TGTGCCAGCAGCCTACCGGATTATAGCAATCAGCCCCAGCATTTT
cdr3_aa: CASSLPDYSNQPQHF
d_call: -
v_call: TRBV11-2
clone_size: -
j_call: TRBJ1-5

cdr3_nt: TGTGCCAGCAGCTTAAGGGCAGGGGAAGGCCAGCCCCAGCATTTT
cdr3_aa: CASSLRAGEGQPQHF
d_call: -
v_call: TRBV7-2
clone_size: -
j_call: TRBJ1-5

cdr3_nt: TGTGCCAGCAGCTCAGGTGGGGGTCAGCCCCAGCATTTT
cdr3_aa: CASSSGGGQPQHF
d_call: -
v_call: TRBV7-2
clone_size: -
j_call: TRBJ1-5

cdr3_nt: TGCGCCAGCAGCCAAGATAAGGGGCGGGGGGCCTACAATGAGCAGTTCTTC
cdr3_aa: CASSQDKGRGAYNEQFF
d_call: TRBD2
v_call: TRBV4-1
clone_size: -
j_call: TRBJ2-1

cdr3_nt: TGTGCCAACCCGGACAGGGCCTACGAGCAGTACTTC
cdr3_aa: CANPDRAYEQYF
d_call: -
v_call: TRBV21-1
clone_size: -
j_call: TRBJ2-7

cdr3_nt: TGCGCCAGCAGCTTGGATGGGGGCAATCAGCCCCAGCATTTT
cdr3_aa: CASSLDGGNQPQHF
d_call: -
v_call: TRBV5-1
clone_size: once
j_call: TRBJ1-5

cdr3_nt: TGTGCCAGCAGCCCCACAGGTGCCGAGCAGTACTTC
cdr3_aa: CASSPTGAEQYF
d_call: -
v_call: TRBV7-8
clone_size: -
j_call: TRBJ2-7

cdr3_nt: TGTGCCAGCTCGCGCCGGGACAGAACTAATGAAAAACTGTTTTTT
cdr3_aa: CASSRRDRTNEKLFF
d_call: TRBD1
v_call: TRBV18
clone_size: once
j_call: TRBJ1-4

cdr3_nt: TGTGCCAGCTCACCGCCGGGACAGGGAAGTTCACCCCTCCACTTT
cdr3_aa: CASSPPGQGSSPLHF
d_call: TRBD1
v_call: TRBV18
clone_size: -
j_call: TRBJ1-6

cdr3_nt: TGTGCCAGCAGCGTGAACGGGGGAACTAATGAAAAACTGTTTTTT
cdr3_aa: CASSVNGGTNEKLFF
d_call: -
v_call: TRBV9
clone_size: -
j_call: TRBJ1-4

cdr3_nt: TGCGCCAGCAGCTACCAGGGGAGTGAAGCTTTCTTT
cdr3_aa: CASSYQGSEAFF
d_call: -
v_call: TRBV5-1
clone_size: -
j_call: TRBJ1-1

cdr3_nt: TGTGCCAGCAGCTTGTGGTTGGCTAGCGGGGGGGAAGAGACCCAGTACTTC
cdr3_aa: CASSLWLASGGEETQYF
d_call: TRBD2
v_call: TRBV5-4
clone_size: -
j_call: TRBJ2-5

cdr3_nt: TGTGCCAGCAGTGTGGGGGTCCCTAATCAGCCCCAGCATTTT
cdr3_aa: CASSVGVPNQPQHF
d_call: -
v_call: TRBV6-1
clone_size: -
j_call: TRBJ1-5

cdr3_nt: TGCGCCAGCAGGCCGACAGGTGAGTTACCTTTGAACACTGAAGCTTTCTTT
cdr3_aa: CASRPTGELPLNTEAFF
d_call: -
v_call: TRBV4-3
clone_size: -
j_call: TRBJ1-1

cdr3_nt: TGTGCCAGTAGAATGGGGGATACGCAGTATTTT
cdr3_aa: CASRMGDTQYF
d_call: -
v_call: TRBV19
clone_size: -
j_call: TRBJ2-3

cdr3_nt: TGTGCCAGCAGTCCCGGGACTCCCGTGAGTGAAGCTTTCTTT
cdr3_aa: CASSPGTPVSEAFF
d_call: -
v_call: TRBV27
clone_size: -
j_call: TRBJ1-1

cdr3_nt: TGTGCCAGCAGCCTGGACAGGGATTATTCCGGGGAGCTGTTTTTT
cdr3_aa: CASSLDRDYSGELFF
d_call: TRBD1
v_call: TRBV7-3
clone_size: -
j_call: TRBJ2-2